This T cell receptor beta chain was captured by sequencing in a study of CD8 T cells in ankylosing spondylitis. Findings and caveats of the study: Typical of ankylosing spondylitis blood, it appeared, was a TCR beta motif of eight highly homologous variants.

In its sample, this clonotype was seen a few times. No antigen is known for it. Using its own MiXCR run on the 5' RACE reads, TCRdb lists one record per CDR3 protein. The sample includes under 300,000 distinct CDR3 sequences, under 20% of them seen just once. This CDR3 is 13 amino acids long. Trimming took off 2 bases at V and 5 bases at J, with 6 bases between the two ends. The chain is built from TRBV12-3 or TRBV12-4 and TRBJ1-4, with D hard to call. This sequence originates from a male donor with ankylosing spondylitis or in good health (not recorded which). Sequenced input: blood, either unsorted or a sorted T cell fraction (not recorded which). The CDR3 loop is CASSLLLNEKLFF. The CDR3 bases are TGTGCCAGCAGTTTACTCCTGAATGAAAAACTGTTTTTT.